The T cell receptor (beta chain) described here comes from a study of cytomegalovirus exposure and HLA in healthy donors. The CDR3 has 14 amino acids. Germline V gene lookup returns CDR1 KGHSH and CDR2 LQKENI. J gave up 1 base and V 8 bases, and 7 bases lay outside the gene matches. It was with 60 Vbeta and 13 Jbeta primers that the PCR ran. The table came from immunoSEQ multiplex PCR; TCRdb's copy has only in-frame clones and leaves some out. This table holds about 50,000 clones, around 70% found once. This receptor was taken from a woman between 45 and 65 years old in good health and CMV-seronegative. Sequencing used PBMCs. The rearrangement joins TRBV18 to TRBJ1-2, with TRBD1 identical over 7 bases. The DNA for the CDR3 is TGTGCCAGCAGAGGGGGCGCGGATAACTATGGCTACACCTTC. Amino acids: CASRGGADNYGYTF.